The clone carrying this T cell receptor (beta chain) was observed a handful of times. Its cognate antigen is unknown. This specimen comes from a study of T cell responses to AZD1222 COVID-19 vaccine. Overall study results and limits: Unmutated variant regions are reportedly targeted by nearly half of spike-specific TCRs.

Clones were sequenced by immunoSEQ multiplex PCR, and TCRdb holds only the in-frame ones, with some missing. The table lists some 110,000 clones, roughly 89% of them singletons. Germline CDR1 is SGHTA and CDR2 is FQGTGA. Trimming removed 5 bases from V and 5 bases from J, with 16 bases in between. The CDR3 length is 15 residues. The material sequenced was peripheral blood, taken 28 days after the second AZD1222 dose. The clonotype comes from an adult who received the AZD1222 COVID-19 vaccine. The genes are TRBV7-3 and TRBJ2-1; D possibly corresponds to TRBD2 (6 bases). The CDR3, as DNA: TGTGCCAGCAGCCCGACGGGGAGGACCAACAATGAGCAGTTCTTC. Translated, it gives CASSPTGRTNNEQFF. Variable domain in full (rest from reference TRBV7-3 and TRBJ2-1): GAGVSQTPSNKVTEKGKYVELRCDPISGHTALYWYRQSLGQGPEFLIYFQGTGAADDSGLPNDRFFAVRPEGSVSTLKIQRTERGDSAVYLCASSPTGRTNNEQFFGPGTRLTVL.